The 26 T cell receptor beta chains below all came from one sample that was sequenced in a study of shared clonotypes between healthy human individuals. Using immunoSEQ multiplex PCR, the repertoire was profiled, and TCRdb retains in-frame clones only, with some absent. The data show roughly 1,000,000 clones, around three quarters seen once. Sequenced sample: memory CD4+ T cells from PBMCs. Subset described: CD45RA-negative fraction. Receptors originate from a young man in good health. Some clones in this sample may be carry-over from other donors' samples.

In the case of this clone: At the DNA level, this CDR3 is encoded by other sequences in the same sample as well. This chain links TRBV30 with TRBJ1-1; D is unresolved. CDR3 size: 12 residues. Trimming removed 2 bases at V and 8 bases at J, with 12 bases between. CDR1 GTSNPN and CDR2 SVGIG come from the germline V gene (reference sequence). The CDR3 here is CAWSPTGGEAFF. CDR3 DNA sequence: TGTGCCTGGAGTCCCACGGGCGGGGAAGCTTTCTTT.

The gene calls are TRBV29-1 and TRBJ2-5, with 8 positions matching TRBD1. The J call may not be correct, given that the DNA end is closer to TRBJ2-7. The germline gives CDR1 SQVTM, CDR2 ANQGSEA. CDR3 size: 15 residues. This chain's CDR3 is CSVREGHRGFSEQYF. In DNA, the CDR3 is TGCAGCGTCCGAGAAGGGCACAGGGGGTTTTCCGAGCAGTACTTC.

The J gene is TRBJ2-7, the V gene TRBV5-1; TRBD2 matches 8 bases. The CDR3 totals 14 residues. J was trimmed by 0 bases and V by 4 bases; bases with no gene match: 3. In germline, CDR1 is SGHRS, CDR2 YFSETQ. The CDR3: CASSRSGDSYEQYF. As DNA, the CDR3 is TGCGCCAGCAGCCGTAGCGGGGACTCCTACGAGCAGTACTTC.

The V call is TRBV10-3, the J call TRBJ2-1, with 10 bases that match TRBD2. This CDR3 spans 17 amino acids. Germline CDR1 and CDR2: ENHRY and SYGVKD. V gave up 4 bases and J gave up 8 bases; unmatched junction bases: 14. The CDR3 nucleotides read TGTGCCATCAGTGCCTCTAGAGGGAAGCGGGAGGGTGATGAGCAGTTCTTC. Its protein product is CAISASRGKREGDEQFF.

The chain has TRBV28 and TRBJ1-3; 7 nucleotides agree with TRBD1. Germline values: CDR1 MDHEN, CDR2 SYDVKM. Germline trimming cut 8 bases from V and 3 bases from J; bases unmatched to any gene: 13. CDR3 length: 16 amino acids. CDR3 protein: CASETGGQKFGNTIYF. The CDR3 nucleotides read TGTGCCAGCGAAACTGGGGGACAGAAATTTGGAAACACCATATATTTT.

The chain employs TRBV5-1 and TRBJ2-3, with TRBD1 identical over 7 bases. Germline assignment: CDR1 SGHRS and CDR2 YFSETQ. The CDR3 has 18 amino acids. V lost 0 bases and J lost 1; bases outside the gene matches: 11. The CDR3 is CASSLEGRQGVGTDTQYF. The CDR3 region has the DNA TGCGCCAGCAGCTTGGAAGGAAGGCAGGGGGTTGGCACAGATACGCAGTATTTT. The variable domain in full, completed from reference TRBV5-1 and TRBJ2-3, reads KAGVTQTPRYLIKTRGQQVTLSCSPISGHRSVSWYQQTPGQGLQFLFEYFSETQRNKGNFPGRFSGRQFSNSRSEMNVSTLELGDSALYLCASSLEGRQGVGTDTQYFGPGTRLTVL.

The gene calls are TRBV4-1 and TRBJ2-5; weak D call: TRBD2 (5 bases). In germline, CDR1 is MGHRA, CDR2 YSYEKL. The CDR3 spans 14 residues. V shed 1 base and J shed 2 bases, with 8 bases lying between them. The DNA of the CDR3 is TGCGCCAGCAGCCAAGGGACTTTACAAGAGACCCAGTACTTC. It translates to CASSQGTLQETQYF.

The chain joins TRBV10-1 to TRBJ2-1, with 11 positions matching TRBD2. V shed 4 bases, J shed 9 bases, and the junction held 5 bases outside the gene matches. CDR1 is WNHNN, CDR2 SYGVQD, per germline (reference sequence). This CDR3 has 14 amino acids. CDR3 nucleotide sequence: TGCGCCAGCAGTGTTCTAGCGGGGGGAGGTGAGCAGTTCTTC. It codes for CASSVLAGGGEQFF.

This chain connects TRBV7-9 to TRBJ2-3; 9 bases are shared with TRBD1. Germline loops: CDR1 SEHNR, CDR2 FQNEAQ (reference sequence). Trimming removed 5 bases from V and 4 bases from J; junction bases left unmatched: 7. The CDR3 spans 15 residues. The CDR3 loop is CASSRRDREPDTQYF. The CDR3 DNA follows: TGTGCCAGCAGCCGCCGGGACAGGGAGCCAGATACGCAGTATTTT.

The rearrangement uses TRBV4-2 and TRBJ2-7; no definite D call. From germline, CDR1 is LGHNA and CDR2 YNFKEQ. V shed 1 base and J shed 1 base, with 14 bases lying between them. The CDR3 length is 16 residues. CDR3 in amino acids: CASSQGTGEPSYEQYF. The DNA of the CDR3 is TGTGCCAGCAGCCAAGGGACCGGCGAACCGTCCTACGAGCAGTACTTC.

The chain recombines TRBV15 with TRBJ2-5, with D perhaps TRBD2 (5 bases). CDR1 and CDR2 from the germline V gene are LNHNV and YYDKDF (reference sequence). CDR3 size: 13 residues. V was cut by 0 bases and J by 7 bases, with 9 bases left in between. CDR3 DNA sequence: TGTGCCACCAGCAGAGATCTAGGAGGGACCCAGTACTTC. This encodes CATSRDLGGTQYF.

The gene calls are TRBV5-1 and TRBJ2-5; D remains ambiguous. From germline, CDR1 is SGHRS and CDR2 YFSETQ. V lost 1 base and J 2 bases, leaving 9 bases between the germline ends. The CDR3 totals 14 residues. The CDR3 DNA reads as TGCGCCAGCAGCTTGTGGCTCTATCAAGAGACCCAGTACTTC. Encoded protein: CASSLWLYQETQYF.

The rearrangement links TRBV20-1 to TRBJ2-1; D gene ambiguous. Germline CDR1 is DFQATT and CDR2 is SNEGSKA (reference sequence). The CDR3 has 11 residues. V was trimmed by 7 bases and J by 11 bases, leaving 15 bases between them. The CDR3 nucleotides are TGCAGTGGCGAAAGATCACTACAGCAGTTCTTC. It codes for CSGERSLQQFF.

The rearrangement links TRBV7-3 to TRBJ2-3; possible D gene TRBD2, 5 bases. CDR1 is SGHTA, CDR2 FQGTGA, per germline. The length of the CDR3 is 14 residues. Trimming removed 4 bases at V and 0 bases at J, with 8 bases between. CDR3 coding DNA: TGTGCCAGCAGCTCTGGGGAGAGCACAGATACGCAGTATTTT. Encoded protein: CASSSGESTDTQYF.

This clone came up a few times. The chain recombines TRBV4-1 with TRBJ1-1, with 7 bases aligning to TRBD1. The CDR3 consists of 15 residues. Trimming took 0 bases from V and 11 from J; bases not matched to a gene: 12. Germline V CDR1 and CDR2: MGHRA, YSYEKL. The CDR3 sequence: CASSQEMAGGGGAFF. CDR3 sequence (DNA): TGCGCCAGCAGCCAAGAAATGGCAGGGGGAGGTGGTGCTTTCTTT.

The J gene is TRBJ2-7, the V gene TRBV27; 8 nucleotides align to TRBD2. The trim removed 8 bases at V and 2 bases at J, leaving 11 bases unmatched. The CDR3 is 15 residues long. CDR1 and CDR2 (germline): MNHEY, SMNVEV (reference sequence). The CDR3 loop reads CASRNAYSGAYEQYF. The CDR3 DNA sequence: TGTGCCAGCCGGAACGCCTATAGCGGGGCCTACGAGCAGTACTTC.

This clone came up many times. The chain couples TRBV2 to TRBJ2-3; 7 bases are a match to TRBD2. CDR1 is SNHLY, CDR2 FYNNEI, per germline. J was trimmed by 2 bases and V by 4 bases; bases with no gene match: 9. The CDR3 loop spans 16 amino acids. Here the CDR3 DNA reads TGTGCCAGCAGTGTGGGCCGGACTAGACCCACAGATACGCAGTATTTT. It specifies CASSVGRTRPTDTQYF.

The CDR3: CSVIYTWQMNTEAFF. The DNA of the CDR3 is TGCAGCGTTATCTATACGTGGCAGATGAACACTGAAGCTTTCTTT. The chain recombines TRBV29-1 with TRBJ1-1; D is unresolved. The length of the CDR3 is 15 residues. From germline, CDR1 is SQVTM and CDR2 ANQGSEA. The germline V and J ends were trimmed by 5 bases and 0 bases, with 16 bases remaining between them.

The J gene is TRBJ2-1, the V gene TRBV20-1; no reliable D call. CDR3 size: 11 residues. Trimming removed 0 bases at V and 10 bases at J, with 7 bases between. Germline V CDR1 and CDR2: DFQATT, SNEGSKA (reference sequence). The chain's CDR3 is CSARERTEQFF. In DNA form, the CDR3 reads TGCAGTGCTAGAGAGAGGACCGAGCAGTTCTTC.

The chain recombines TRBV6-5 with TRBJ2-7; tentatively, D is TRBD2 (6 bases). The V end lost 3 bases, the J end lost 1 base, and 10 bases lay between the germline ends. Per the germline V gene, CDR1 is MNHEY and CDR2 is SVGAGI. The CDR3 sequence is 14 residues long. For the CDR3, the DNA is TGTGCCAGCAGTTATGGCGGGGTATCCTACGAGCAGTACTTC. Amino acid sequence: CASSYGGVSYEQYF.

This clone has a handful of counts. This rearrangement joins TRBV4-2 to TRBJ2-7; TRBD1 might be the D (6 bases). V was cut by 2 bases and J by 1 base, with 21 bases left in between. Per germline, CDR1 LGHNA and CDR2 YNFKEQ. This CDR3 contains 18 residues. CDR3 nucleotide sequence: TGTGCCAGCAGCCAATACCAAACCTCAGGGGTAAATTCCTACGAGCAGTACTTC. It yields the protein CASSQYQTSGVNSYEQYF.

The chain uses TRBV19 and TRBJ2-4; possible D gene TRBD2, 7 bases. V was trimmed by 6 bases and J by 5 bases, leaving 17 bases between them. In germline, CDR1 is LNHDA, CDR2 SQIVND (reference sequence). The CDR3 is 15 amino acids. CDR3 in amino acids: CASSLVGGGENIQYF. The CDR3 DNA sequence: TGTGCCAGTAGCCTAGTGGGCGGGGGCGAAAACATTCAGTACTTC.

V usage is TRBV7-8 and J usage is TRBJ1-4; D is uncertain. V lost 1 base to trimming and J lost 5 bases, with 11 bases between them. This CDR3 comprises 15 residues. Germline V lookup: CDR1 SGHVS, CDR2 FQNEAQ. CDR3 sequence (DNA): TGTGCCAGCAGCTTAGAACATCTGGAGAATGAAAAACTGTTTTTT. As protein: CASSLEHLENEKLFF.

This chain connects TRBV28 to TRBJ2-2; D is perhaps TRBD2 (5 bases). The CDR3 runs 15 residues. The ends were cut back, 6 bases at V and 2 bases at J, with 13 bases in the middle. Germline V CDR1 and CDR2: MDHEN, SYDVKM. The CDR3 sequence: CASSYRTGNTGELFF. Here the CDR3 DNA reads TGTGCCAGCAGCTACCGGACGGGAAACACCGGGGAGCTGTTTTTT.

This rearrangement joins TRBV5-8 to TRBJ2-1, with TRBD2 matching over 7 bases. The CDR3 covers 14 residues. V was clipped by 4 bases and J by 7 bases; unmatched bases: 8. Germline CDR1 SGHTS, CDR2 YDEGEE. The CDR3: CASSLAGERNEQFF. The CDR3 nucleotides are TGTGCCAGCAGCCTGGCGGGAGAAAGGAATGAGCAGTTCTTC.

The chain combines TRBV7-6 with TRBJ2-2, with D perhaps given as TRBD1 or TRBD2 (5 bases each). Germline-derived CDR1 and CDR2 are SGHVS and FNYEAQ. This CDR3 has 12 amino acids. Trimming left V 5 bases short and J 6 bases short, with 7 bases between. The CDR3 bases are TGTGCCAGCAGCCAGGGAGCCGGGGAGCTGTTTTTT. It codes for CASSQGAGELFF.